Listed here are 4 T cell receptor beta chains from one sample, sequenced in a study of OX40 agonist ivuxolimab in advanced cancers. Library preparation was by the immunoSEQ multiplex PCR assay. The immuneACCESS repertoire file appears here via TCRdb, limited to in-frame rearrangements. These files lack a portion of the clones; in checked studies, under half of the deficit traces to unresolved V genes, and the cause of the others is not known. The sample yields tens of thousands of clones; around 85% were counted once. The ten largest make up 2% to 2.5% of the sample. Material: CD4+ or CD8+ T cells sorted from blood, obtained in a trial of the OX40 agonist ivuxolimab. The receptor set was obtained from an adult with an advanced solid tumor such as melanoma, head and neck, liver or kidney cancer.

The chain recombines TRBV2 with TRBJ2-7, with D maybe TRBD1 (5 bases). CDR3 length equals 13 residues. The germline CDR1 and CDR2 sequences are SNHLY and FYNNEI. V lost 5 bases to trimming and J lost 6 bases, with 14 bases between them. DNA for the CDR3: TGTGCCAGCAGTAAGGACAAGGGCTCCGAGCAGTACTTC. This translates into CASSKDKGSEQYF.

The rearrangement uses TRBV10-3 and TRBJ1-1; D is uncertain. The germline CDR1 and CDR2 sequences are ENHRY and SYGVKD. The CDR3 runs 15 residues. Trimming took off 6 bases at V and 0 bases at J, with 14 bases between the two ends. The CDR3 protein is CAIRDGAAMNTEAFF. The CDR3 nucleotides are TGTGCCATCAGGGATGGAGCTGCCATGAACACTGAAGCTTTCTTT.

The chain links TRBV19 to TRBJ2-1; 10 bases are a match to TRBD2. Per germline, CDR1 LNHDA and CDR2 SQIVND (reference sequence). V was pared by 5 bases and J by 7 bases, with 5 bases of the junction left unmatched. The CDR3 spans 14 residues. The CDR3 DNA follows: TGTGCCAGTAGTCCGTCTAGCGGGGGTAATGAGCAGTTCTTC. This translates into CASSPSSGGNEQFF.

The rearrangement joins TRBV30 to TRBJ1-1; TRBD1 might be the D (5 bases). The length of the CDR3 is 14 residues. Germline lookup yields CDR1 GTSNPN and CDR2 SVGIG (reference sequence). Trimming pared 4 bases from V and 0 bases from J, leaving 12 bases between. CDR3 region: CAWKAGLLNTEAFF. In DNA form, the CDR3 reads TGTGCCTGGAAAGCAGGGCTTTTGAACACTGAAGCTTTCTTT. The full variable domain, rest sourced from reference TRBV30 and TRBJ1-1, is SQTIHQWPATLVQPVGSPLSLECTVEGTSNPNLYWYRQAAGRGLQLLFYSVGIGQISSEVPQNLSASRPQDRQFILSSKKLLLSDSGFYLCAWKAGLLNTEAFFGQGTRLTVV.